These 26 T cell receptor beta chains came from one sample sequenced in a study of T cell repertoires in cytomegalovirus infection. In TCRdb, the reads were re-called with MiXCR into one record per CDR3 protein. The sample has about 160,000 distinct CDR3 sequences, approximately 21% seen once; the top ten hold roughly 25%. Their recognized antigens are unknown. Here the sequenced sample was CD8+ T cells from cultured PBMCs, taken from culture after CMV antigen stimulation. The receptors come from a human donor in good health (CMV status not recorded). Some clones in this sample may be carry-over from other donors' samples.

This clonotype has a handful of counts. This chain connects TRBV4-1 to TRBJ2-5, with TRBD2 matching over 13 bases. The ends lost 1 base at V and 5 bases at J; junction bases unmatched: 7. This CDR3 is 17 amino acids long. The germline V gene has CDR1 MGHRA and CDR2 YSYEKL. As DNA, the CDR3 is TGCGCCAGCAGCCAAGGAGCTACTAGCGGGGGGGCGGAGACCCAGTACTTC. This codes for CASSQGATSGGAETQYF.

The CDR3 DNA reads as TGTGCCAGCAGCCCCAGGGGGCAGTACACTGAAGCTTTCTTT. It specifies CASSPRGQYTEAFF. This chain connects TRBV7-6 to TRBJ1-1; 8 bases line up with TRBD1. The germline CDR1 and CDR2 sequences are SGHVS and FNYEAQ. The CDR3 consists of 14 residues. Trimming at V came to 5 bases and at J to 3 bases, leaving 5 bases not matched to a gene.

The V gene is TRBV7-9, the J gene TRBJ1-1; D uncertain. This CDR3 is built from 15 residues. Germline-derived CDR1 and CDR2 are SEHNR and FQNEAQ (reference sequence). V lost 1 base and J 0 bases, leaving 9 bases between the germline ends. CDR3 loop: CASSLDSGMNTEAFF. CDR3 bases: TGTGCCAGCAGCTTAGACAGTGGCATGAACACTGAAGCTTTCTTT.

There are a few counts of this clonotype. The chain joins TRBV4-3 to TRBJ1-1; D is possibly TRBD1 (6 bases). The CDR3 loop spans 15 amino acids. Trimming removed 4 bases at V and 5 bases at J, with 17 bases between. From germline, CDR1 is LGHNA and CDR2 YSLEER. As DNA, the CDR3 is TGCGCCAGCAGCCCGGGACACCTCAAGCGGACTGAAGCTTTCTTT. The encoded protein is CASSPGHLKRTEAFF.

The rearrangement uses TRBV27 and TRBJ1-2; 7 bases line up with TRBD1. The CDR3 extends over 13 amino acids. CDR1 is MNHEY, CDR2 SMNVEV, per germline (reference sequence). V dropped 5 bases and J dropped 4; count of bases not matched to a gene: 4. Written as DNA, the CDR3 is TGTGCCAGCAGTCCCTGGACAGGCTATGGCTACACCTTC. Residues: CASSPWTGYGYTF.

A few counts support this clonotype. The CDR3 here is CASSLTDRGIFGNTIYF. The CDR3 DNA is TGTGCCAGCAGCTTAACAGACAGGGGCATATTCGGAAACACCATATATTTT. This chain uses TRBV7-9 with TRBJ1-3, with TRBD1 matching over 8 bases. This CDR3 is built from 17 residues. Looked up from germline, CDR1 is SEHNR and CDR2 is FQNEAQ (reference sequence). After removal of 2 bases from V and 4 bases from J, the junction contained 10 bases not matched to a gene.

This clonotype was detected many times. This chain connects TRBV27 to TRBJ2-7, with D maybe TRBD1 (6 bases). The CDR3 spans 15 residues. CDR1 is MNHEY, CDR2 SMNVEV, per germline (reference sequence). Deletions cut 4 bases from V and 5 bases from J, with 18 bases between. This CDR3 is CASSSYATGNHEQYF. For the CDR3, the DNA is TGTGCCAGCAGTTCCTATGCTACAGGGAACCACGAGCAGTACTTC.

The chain's CDR3 is CASSSILVNQNIQYF. The CDR3 DNA sequence: TGTGCCAGCAGCTCAATCCTCGTGAACCAAAACATTCAGTACTTC. This chain joins TRBV7-9 and TRBJ2-4; no definite D call. The CDR3 is 15 amino acids. In germline, CDR1 is SEHNR, CDR2 FQNEAQ (reference sequence). The ends were cut back, 4 bases at V and 5 bases at J, with 15 bases in the middle.

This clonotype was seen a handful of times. The chain's CDR3 is CASSSVGLAGLTDTQYF. CDR3 DNA sequence: TGTGCCAGCAGCTCCGTCGGACTAGCGGGGCTCACAGATACGCAGTATTTT. This chain joins TRBV7-9 and TRBJ2-3; 12 nucleotides agree with TRBD2. The germline V gene has CDR1 SEHNR and CDR2 FQNEAQ (reference sequence). The CDR3 is made up of 17 amino acids. The V segment lost 4 bases and the J segment 2 bases; nucleotides outside the gene matches: 7.

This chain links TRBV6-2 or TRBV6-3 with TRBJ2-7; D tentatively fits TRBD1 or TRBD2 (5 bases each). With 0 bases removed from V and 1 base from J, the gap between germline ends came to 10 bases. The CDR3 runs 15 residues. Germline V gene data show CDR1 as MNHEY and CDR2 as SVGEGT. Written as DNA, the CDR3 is TGTGCCAGCAGTTACTCGAGGGACGGTTCCTACGAGCAGTACTTC. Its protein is CASSYSRDGSYEQYF.

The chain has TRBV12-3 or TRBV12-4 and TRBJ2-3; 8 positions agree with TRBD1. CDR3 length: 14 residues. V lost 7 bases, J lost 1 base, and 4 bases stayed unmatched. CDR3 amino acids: CASNAGQGTDTQYF. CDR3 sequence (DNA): TGTGCCAGCAACGCGGGACAGGGCACAGATACGCAGTATTTT.

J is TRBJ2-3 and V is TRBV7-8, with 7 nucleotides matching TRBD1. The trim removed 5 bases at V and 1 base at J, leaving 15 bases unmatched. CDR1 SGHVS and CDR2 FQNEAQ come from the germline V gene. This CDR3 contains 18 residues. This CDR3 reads CASSRLGTVDFGTDTQYF. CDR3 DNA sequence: TGTGCCAGCAGCCGACTCGGGACAGTGGATTTCGGCACAGATACGCAGTATTTT.

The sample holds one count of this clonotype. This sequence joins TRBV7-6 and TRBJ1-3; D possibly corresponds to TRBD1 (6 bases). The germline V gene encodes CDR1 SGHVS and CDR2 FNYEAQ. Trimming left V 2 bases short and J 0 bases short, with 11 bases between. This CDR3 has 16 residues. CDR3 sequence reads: CASSLFGQTSGNTIYF. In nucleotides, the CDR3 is TGTGCCAGCAGCTTATTTGGACAGACCTCTGGAAACACCATATATTTT. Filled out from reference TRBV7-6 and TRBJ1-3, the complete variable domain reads GAGVSQSPRYKVTKRGQDVALRCDPISGHVSLYWYRQALGQGPEFLTYFNYEAQQDKSGLPNDRFSAERPEGSISTLTIQRTEQRDSAMYRCASSLFGQTSGNTIYFGEGSWLTVV.

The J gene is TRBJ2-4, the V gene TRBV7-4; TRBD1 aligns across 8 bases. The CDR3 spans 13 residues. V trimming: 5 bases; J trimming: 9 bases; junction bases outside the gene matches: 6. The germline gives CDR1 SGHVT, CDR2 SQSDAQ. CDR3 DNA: TGTGCCAGCAGCGTCAGGGGGCAGGGCATTCAGTACTTC. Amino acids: CASSVRGQGIQYF.

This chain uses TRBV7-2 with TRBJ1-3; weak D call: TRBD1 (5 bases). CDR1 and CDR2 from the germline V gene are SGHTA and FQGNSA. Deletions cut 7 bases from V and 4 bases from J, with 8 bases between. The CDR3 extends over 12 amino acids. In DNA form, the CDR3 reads TGTGCCAGCAAGGGGTCCGGAAACACCATATATTTT. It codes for CASKGSGNTIYF.

In DNA form, the CDR3 reads TGCGCCAGCAGGGGAGACGAGCAGTACTTC. Its protein is CASRGDEQYF. This chain uses TRBV5-1 with TRBJ2-7; D might be TRBD2 (5 bases). Trimming shortened V by 5 bases and J by 5 bases, and 5 bases separated the two germline ends. This CDR3 spans 10 amino acids. Per germline, CDR1 SGHRS and CDR2 YFSETQ. The whole variable domain, filled in from reference TRBV5-1 and TRBJ2-7, reads KAGVTQTPRYLIKTRGQQVTLSCSPISGHRSVSWYQQTPGQGLQFLFEYFSETQRNKGNFPGRFSGRQFSNSRSEMNVSTLELGDSALYLCASRGDEQYFGPGTRLTVT.

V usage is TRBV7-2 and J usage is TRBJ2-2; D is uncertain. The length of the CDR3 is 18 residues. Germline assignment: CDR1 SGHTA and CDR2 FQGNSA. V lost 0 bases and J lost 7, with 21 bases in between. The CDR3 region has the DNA TGTGCCAGCAGCTTAGCGCAAGGTCCGGGTTTCCTCGTCGGGGAGCTGTTTTTT. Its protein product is CASSLAQGPGFLVGELFF.

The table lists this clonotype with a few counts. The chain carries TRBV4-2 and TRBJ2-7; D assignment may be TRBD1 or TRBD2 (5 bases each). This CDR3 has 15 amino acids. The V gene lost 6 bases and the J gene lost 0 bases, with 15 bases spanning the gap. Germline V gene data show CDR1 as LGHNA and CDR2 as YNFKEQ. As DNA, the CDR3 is TGTGCCAGCAGACCGGGACCATGGGTCTCCTACGAGCAGTACTTC. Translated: CASRPGPWVSYEQYF.

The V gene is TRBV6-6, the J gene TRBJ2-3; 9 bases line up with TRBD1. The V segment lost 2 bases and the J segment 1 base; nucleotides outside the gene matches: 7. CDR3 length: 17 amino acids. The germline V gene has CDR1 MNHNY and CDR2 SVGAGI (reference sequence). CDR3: CASSYPADRGGTDTQYF. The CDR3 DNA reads TGTGCCAGCAGTTACCCCGCGGACAGGGGCGGCACAGATACGCAGTATTTT.

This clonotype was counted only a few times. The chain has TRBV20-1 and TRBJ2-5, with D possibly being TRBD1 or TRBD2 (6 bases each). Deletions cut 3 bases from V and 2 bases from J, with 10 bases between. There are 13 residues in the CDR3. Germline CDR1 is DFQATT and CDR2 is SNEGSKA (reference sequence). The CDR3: CSARRGDQETQYF. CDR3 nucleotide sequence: TGCAGTGCTAGGAGGGGGGATCAAGAGACCCAGTACTTC.

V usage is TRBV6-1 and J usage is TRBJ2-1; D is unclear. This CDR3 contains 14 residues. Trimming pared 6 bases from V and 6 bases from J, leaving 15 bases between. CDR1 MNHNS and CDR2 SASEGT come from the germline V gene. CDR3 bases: TGTGCCAGCAGACCGAACGGGCTCCTCAATGAGCAGTTCTTC. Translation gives CASRPNGLLNEQFF.

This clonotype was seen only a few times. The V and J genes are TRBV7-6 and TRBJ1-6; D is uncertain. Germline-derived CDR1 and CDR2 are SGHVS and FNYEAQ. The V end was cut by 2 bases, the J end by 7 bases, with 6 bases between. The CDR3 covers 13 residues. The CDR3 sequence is CASSLSPNSPLHF. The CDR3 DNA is TGTGCCAGCAGCTTATCCCCGAATTCACCCCTCCACTTT.

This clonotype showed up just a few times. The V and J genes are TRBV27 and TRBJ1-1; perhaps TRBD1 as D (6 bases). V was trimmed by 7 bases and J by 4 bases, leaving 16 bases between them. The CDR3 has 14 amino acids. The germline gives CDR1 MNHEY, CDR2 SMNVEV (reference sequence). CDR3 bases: TGTGCCAGCAAGAGGGGGTCGATAGGCACTGAAGCTTTCTTT. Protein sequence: CASKRGSIGTEAFF.

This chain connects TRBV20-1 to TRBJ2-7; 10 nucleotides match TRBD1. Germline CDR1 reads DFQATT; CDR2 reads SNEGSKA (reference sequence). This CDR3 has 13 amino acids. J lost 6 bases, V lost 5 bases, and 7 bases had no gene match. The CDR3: CSARDRGDLEQYF. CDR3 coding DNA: TGCAGTGCTCGGGACAGGGGAGATCTCGAGCAGTACTTC.

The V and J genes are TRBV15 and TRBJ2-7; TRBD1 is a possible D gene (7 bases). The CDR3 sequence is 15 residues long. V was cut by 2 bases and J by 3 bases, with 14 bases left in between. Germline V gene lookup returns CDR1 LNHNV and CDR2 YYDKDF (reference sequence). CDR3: CATSRLRGDDYEQYF. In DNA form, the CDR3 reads TGTGCCACCAGCAGACTCAGGGGGGACGACTACGAGCAGTACTTC. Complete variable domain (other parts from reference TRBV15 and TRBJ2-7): DAMVIQNPRYQVTQFGKPVTLSCSQTLNHNVMYWYQQKSSQAPKLLFHYYDKDFNNEADTPDNFQSRRPNTSFCFLDIRSPGLGDTAMYLCATSRLRGDDYEQYFGPGTRLTVT.

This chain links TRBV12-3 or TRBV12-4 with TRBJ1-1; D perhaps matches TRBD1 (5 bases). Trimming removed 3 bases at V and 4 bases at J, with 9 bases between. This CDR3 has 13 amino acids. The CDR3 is CASSFGDGTEAFF. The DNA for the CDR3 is TGTGCCAGCAGTTTTGGGGACGGCACTGAAGCTTTCTTT.